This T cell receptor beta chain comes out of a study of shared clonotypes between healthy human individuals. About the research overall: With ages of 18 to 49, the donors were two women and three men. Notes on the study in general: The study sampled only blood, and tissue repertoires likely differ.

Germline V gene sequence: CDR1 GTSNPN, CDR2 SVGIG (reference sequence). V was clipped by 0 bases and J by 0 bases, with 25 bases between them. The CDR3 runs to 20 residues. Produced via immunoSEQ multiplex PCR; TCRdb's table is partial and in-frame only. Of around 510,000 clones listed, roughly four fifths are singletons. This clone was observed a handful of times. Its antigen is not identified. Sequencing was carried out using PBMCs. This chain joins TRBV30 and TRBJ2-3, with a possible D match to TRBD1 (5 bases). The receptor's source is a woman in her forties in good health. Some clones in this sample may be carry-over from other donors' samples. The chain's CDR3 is CAWSVPQGWRFGSSTDTQYF. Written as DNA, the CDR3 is TGTGCCTGGAGTGTACCGCAGGGATGGCGTTTTGGATCTAGCACAGATACGCAGTATTTT.